This TCR beta chain appears in the sequencing data of a study of T cells in Graves' hyperthyroidism and ophthalmopathy. V lost 1 base, J lost 7 bases, and 11 bases lay in between. Per germline, CDR1 SGHNT and CDR2 YYREEE (reference sequence). The CDR3 is 13 residues long. Overall study findings and caveats: Most expanded thyroid clonotypes above 0.001 also appeared in blood. Median prediction lead before ophthalmopathy onset was 5 to 7.5 months with the model.

Stable disease denoted Graves' hyperthyroidism without ophthalmopathy progression within 18 months. Concerning this clonotype itself: No antigen is known for it.

TCR beta CDR3 sequences were amplified from RNA transcripts. A first-round RT-PCR of the TCR CDR3 used the HTBI primer set. Using its own MiXCR run on the multiplex PCR reads, TCRdb lists one record per CDR3 protein. This sample carries 750,000 to 950,000 distinct CDR3 sequences, approximately 40% of them seen once, and the ten largest clones take 7.5% to 9.5%. The TCR originated in a man aged 18 to 29 with Graves' hyperthyroidism. Input material: blood. The chain is built from TRBV5-4 and TRBJ2-5; no reliable D call. This CDR3 is CASSLSLLGTQYF. CDR3 nucleotides: TGTGCCAGCAGCTTGAGCCTCCTAGGGACCCAGTACTTC.